Below are 30 T cell receptor beta chains sequenced from a single sample in a study of CD8+ T cells in alopecia areata. Sequencing used cDNA as its template, made by extracting RNA and reverse transcribing it. Here immunoSEQ multiplex PCR was the method, and the copy in TCRdb shows in-frame clones only, minus some. Sampling found 200,000 to 300,000 clones, none seen once. Pooled cutaneous lymph node cells were sorted using CD4, CD8alpha, NKG2D, NKG2ACE and other markers. The sample comprised CD4+ T cells sorted from a lymph node. The receptors originated from a C3H/HeJ mouse with alopecia areata. For this strain, the MHC haplotype corresponds to H2-k.

This clone was seen more than once but under ten times. The germline and genes are mouse ones. The read ends 4 residues early relative to the CDR3; the germline J gene fills the gap. V is TRBV19 and J is TRBJ2-3, with 7 bases aligning to TRBD2. CDR1 FNHDT and CDR2 SITEND come from the germline V gene (reference sequence). The CDR3 is 15 amino acids. The trim removed 6 bases at V and 0 bases at J, leaving 7 bases unmatched. Incomplete CDR3 DNA: TGTGCCAGCAACGCTGGGGGTCCTAGTGCAGAA. Protein sequence: CASNAGGPSAE. The whole CDR3 sequence reads CASNAGGPSAETLYF.

Turning to this clone: All gene names here are mouse names. CDR3 DNA (partial): TGTGCCAGCAGCCAAGTACAGCTGGGTAGTCAAAAC. Protein product: CASSQVQLGSQN. The whole CDR3 protein is CASSQVQLGSQNTLYF. V is TRBV5 and J is TRBJ2-4; D possibly corresponds to TRBD2 (5 bases). The missing CDR3 end, 4 residues past where the read stops, is filled in from the germline J gene. Trimming took off 1 base at V and 0 bases at J, with 11 bases between the two ends. The CDR3 consists of 16 residues. Germline loops: CDR1 LGHNA, CDR2 YNLKQL (reference sequence).

A few counts support this clone. Mouse names are used for the genes. The read falls 4 residues short of the CDR3 end, and the missing part is taken from the germline J gene. This rearrangement joins TRBV13-2 to TRBJ2-1, with 11 bases aligning to TRBD2. CDR3 size: 19 residues. Losses at the gene ends were 0 bases for V and 0 bases for J; bases not matched to a gene: 8. Germline assignment: CDR1 NNHNN and CDR2 SYGAGS (reference sequence). CDR3 amino acids: CASGDARAGLGDNYAEQFF. The CDR3 bases that were read are TGTGCCAGCGGTGATGCAAGAGCGGGACTGGGGGATAACTATGCT.

As concerns this clone: Gene names are mouse gene names. The sequence runs out 4 residues before the end of the CDR3; the remainder is reconstructed from the germline J gene. The chain recombines TRBV17 with TRBJ2-4, with D possibly being TRBD2 (7 bases). The CDR3 runs 16 residues. V lost 1 base, J lost 2 bases, and 13 bases lay in between. Germline assignment: CDR1 MNHDT and CDR2 YYDKIL. The covered CDR3 bases are TGTGCTAGCAGTAGAGGGGGGGCGCTTGATCAAAAC. It translates to CASSRGGALDQN. The entire CDR3 protein reads CASSRGGALDQNTLYF.

There are a few counts of this clone. The genes and germline here are from mouse. The read falls 4 residues short of the CDR3 end, and the missing part is taken from the germline J gene. The gene calls are TRBV19 and TRBJ2-1; weak D call: TRBD2 (5 bases). Trimming shortened V by 0 bases and J by 0 bases, and 10 bases separated the two germline ends. CDR1 is FNHDT, CDR2 SITEND, per germline (reference sequence). This CDR3 is built from 16 residues. CDR3 protein: CASSIGPGYNYAEQFF. CDR3 bases read: TGTGCCAGCAGTATAGGGCCTGGGTATAACTATGCT.

This clone has just a few counts. Mouse germline and gene names are used. The missing CDR3 end, 4 residues past where the read stops, is filled in from the germline J gene. The rearrangement links TRBV17 to TRBJ2-3, with 8 bases that match TRBD1. Germline CDR1 reads MNHDT; CDR2 reads YYDKIL. Trimming cost V 3 bases and J 0 bases; bases outside gene matches: 2. The CDR3 covers 15 residues. The CDR3 is CASSSRTGSAETLYF. The CDR3 DNA, read in part, is TGTGCTAGCAGTAGCCGGACAGGGAGTGCAGAA.

Points on this clone: The germline and genes are mouse ones. Sequencing ends 4 residues short of the CDR3 end; the germline J gene provides the rest. In the same sample, other DNA sequences code for this CDR3. The chain combines TRBV1 with TRBJ2-1, with 7 bases fitting TRBD1. Germline assignment: CDR1 NSQYPW and CDR2 LRSPGD (reference sequence). J gave up 3 bases and V 1 base, and 3 bases lay outside the gene matches. CDR3 size: 15 residues. The CDR3 DNA, read in part, is TGCACCTGCAGTGCAGCAGGGGGAGTCTATGCT. Its protein is CTCSAAGGVYA. Given in full, the CDR3 is CTCSAAGGVYAEQFF.

This clone has a handful of counts. Each gene name is a mouse one. The CDR3 here is CASSQWGTETLYF. CDR3 DNA (partial): TGTGCCAGCAGCCAATGGGGGACAGAA. This chain connects TRBV5 to TRBJ2-3; perhaps TRBD2 as D (6 bases). The CDR3 end falls 4 residues outside the read, so it is completed with the germline J gene. The CDR3 is 13 amino acids. Trimming removed 2 bases at V and 4 bases at J, with 7 bases between. Per germline, CDR1 LGHNA and CDR2 YNLKQL (reference sequence).

This clone turned up a few times. All gene names here are mouse names. The read ends 4 residues shy of where the CDR3 ends; the end is completed using the germline J gene. The J gene is TRBJ2-3, the V gene TRBV19, with 10 bases fitting TRBD2. The CDR3 loop spans 13 amino acids. CDR1 and CDR2 (germline): FNHDT, SITEND (reference sequence). The CDR3 protein is CASSRDWGETLYF. The part of the CDR3 DNA that was read is TGTGCCAGCAGTCGGGACTGGGGAGAA.

To note about this clone: Mouse gene names and germline throughout. The read stops 4 residues short of the end of the CDR3; the missing end is completed from the germline J gene. The chain joins TRBV13-1 to TRBJ1-1; D might be TRBD1 (6 bases). The CDR3 has 15 amino acids. Trimming removed 1 base at V and 1 base at J, with 11 bases between. Germline V lookup: CDR1 NSHNY, CDR2 SYGAGN. The CDR3 sequence is CASSDSPQGNTEVFF. The sequenced part of the CDR3 DNA is TGTGCCAGCAGTGATTCCCCACAGGGGAACACA.

Concerning this clone itself: All gene names here are mouse names. The read stops 4 residues short of the end of the CDR3; the missing end is completed from the germline J gene. J is TRBJ2-1 and V is TRBV13-1; 8 bases align to TRBD2. In germline, CDR1 is NSHNY, CDR2 SYGAGN. CDR3 size: 15 residues. V was pared by 6 bases and J by 0 bases, with 5 bases of the junction left unmatched. The sequenced part of the CDR3 DNA is TGTGCCAGCACCAGACTGGGGAGTAACTATGCT. Encoded protein: CASTRLGSNYA. The whole CDR3 protein reads CASTRLGSNYAEQFF.

This clone was observed a handful of times. Gene names and germline refer to mouse. The read finishes 4 residues shy of the CDR3 end, and the germline J gene is used to complete it. The V call is TRBV13-1, the J call TRBJ1-1; weak D call: TRBD1 (5 bases). This CDR3 has 13 amino acids. V was pared by 5 bases and J by 3 bases, with 11 bases between. Germline V lookup: CDR1 NSHNY, CDR2 SYGAGN. CDR3 bases read: TGTGCCAGCAGGCCAGGGAGTTACACA. It specifies CASRPGSYT. The entire CDR3 protein is CASRPGSYTEVFF.

Remarks on this clone: Gene names denote mouse genes. Coverage ceases 4 residues before the CDR3 finishes, and the germline J gene fills in the end. This specimen includes other DNA sequences encoding the same CDR3. V usage is TRBV19 and J usage is TRBJ2-2; 9 bases are a match to TRBD1. Germline CDR1 reads FNHDT; CDR2 reads SITEND (reference sequence). This CDR3 is 15 amino acids long. The V gene end was trimmed by 5 bases and the J gene end by 4 bases; junction bases not matched to a gene: 6. The CDR3 sequence is CASSPQGAATGQLYF. The CDR3 bases that were read are TGTGCCAGCAGCCCACAGGGGGCGGCCACCGGG.

This clone appeared many times. Gene and germline names: mouse. The sequenced fragment ends 4 residues before the CDR3 boundary, so the rest is inferred from the germline J gene. The V gene is TRBV5, the J gene TRBJ2-2; D might be TRBD1 (5 bases). Trimming removed 0 bases at V and 1 base at J, with 6 bases between. CDR1 is LGHNA, CDR2 YNLKQL, per germline (reference sequence). There are 15 residues in the CDR3. The DNA read from the CDR3 is TGTGCCAGCAGCCAAGATGACAGAAACACCGGG. It codes for CASSQDDRNTG. The CDR3 as a whole reads CASSQDDRNTGQLYF.

Regarding this clone: The genes and germline here are from mouse. The sequenced fragment ends 4 residues before the CDR3 boundary, so the rest is inferred from the germline J gene. This chain connects TRBV1 to TRBJ2-4; 8 bases line up with TRBD2. CDR3 size: 14 residues. From germline, CDR1 is NSQYPW and CDR2 LRSPGD (reference sequence). The chain's CDR3 is CTCSAELGENTLYF. Partial CDR3 DNA: TGCACCTGCAGTGCAGAACTGGGGGAAAAC.

This clone was seen a handful of times. Germline and genes here are mouse. The read stops 4 residues short of the end of the CDR3; the missing end is completed from the germline J gene. V gene TRBV31 combines with J gene TRBJ2-7; TRBD2 matches 13 bases. Germline V gene sequence: CDR1 GKSSPN, CDR2 SITVG. The CDR3 runs to 14 residues. CDR3 region: CAWSPGTGGDEQYF. Incomplete CDR3 DNA: TGTGCCTGGAGTCCCGGGACTGGGGGGGAT.

Regarding this clone: All gene names here are mouse names. The read terminates 3 residues ahead of where the CDR3 ends, so the germline J gene completes it. This chain connects TRBV19 to TRBJ1-6; a weak D match, TRBD1 (6 bases). TRBJ1-6 has ORF status, its function being uncertain. In germline, CDR1 is FNHDT, CDR2 SITEND (reference sequence). The CDR3 extends over 16 amino acids. V gave up 2 bases and J gave up 3 bases, with 12 bases separating them. Incomplete CDR3 DNA: TGTGCCAGCAGTATCCCGGGACAACTCTATAATTCGCCC. As protein: CASSIPGQLYNSP. Given in full, the CDR3 is CASSIPGQLYNSPLYF.

To note about this clone: Gene names and germline refer to mouse. The CDR3 end falls 4 residues outside the read, so it is completed with the germline J gene. The rearrangement links TRBV19 to TRBJ1-1, with 7 bases aligning to TRBD1. This CDR3 has 15 amino acids. In germline, CDR1 is FNHDT, CDR2 SITEND (reference sequence). Trimming cost V 0 bases and J 3 bases; bases outside gene matches: 5. The CDR3 is CASSIEGARDTEVFF. CDR3 bases read: TGTGCCAGCAGTATAGAGGGGGCGCGGGACACA.

Of note for this clone: Gene names are the mouse ones. The read stops 4 residues short of the end of the CDR3; the missing end is completed from the germline J gene. The chain carries TRBV31 and TRBJ2-1, with TRBD2 identical over 9 bases. CDR3 length: 12 residues. The V gene's germline CDR1 is GKSSPN and CDR2 SITVG. The CDR3 sequence: CAWMGGRAEQFF. CDR3 bases read: TGTGCCTGGATGGGGGGGCGGGCT.

With regard to this clone: Gene names denote mouse genes. Read data end 4 residues before the CDR3 end; the end is taken from the germline J gene. The chain combines TRBV19 with TRBJ2-4, with TRBD1 identical over 7 bases. The length of the CDR3 is 12 residues. CDR1 is FNHDT and CDR2 is SITEND in the germline V gene (reference sequence). The V and J ends lost 7 bases and 3 bases, in that order; junction bases with no gene match: 2. CDR3 sequence reads: CASGGQQNTLYF. CDR3 bases read: TGTGCCAGCGGGGGACAGCAAAAC.

Only a few counts were recorded for this clone. Mouse gene names and germline throughout. CDR3 DNA, as far as it was read: TGTGCCAGCAGCCAAGAGAGACAAAGTCAAAAC. It is translated as CASSQERQSQN. The whole CDR3 region reads CASSQERQSQNTLYF. V usage is TRBV5 and J usage is TRBJ2-4; D is unclear. The CDR3 end falls 4 residues outside the read, so it is completed with the germline J gene. Germline CDR1 and CDR2: LGHNA and YNLKQL (reference sequence). CDR3 length: 15 residues. V dropped 0 bases and J dropped 0 bases, with 7 bases sitting between them.

About this clone: Here the gene names and germline are mouse. The observed sequence ends 4 residues before the CDR3 terminus, with the missing tail filled in from the germline J gene. Other DNA sequences in the sample encode the same CDR3. The rearrangement links TRBV19 to TRBJ2-3, with 10 bases matching TRBD2. The V gene's germline CDR1 is FNHDT and CDR2 SITEND (reference sequence). V lost 4 bases, J lost 0 bases, and 2 bases stayed unmatched. The CDR3 is made up of 15 amino acids. The sequenced CDR3 bases are TGTGCCAGCAGTTCTGGGGGGGCTAGTGCAGAA. This sequence encodes CASSSGGASAE. From start to end, the CDR3 is CASSSGGASAETLYF.

This clone was detected many times. Mouse names are used for the genes. The read ends 4 residues early relative to the CDR3; the germline J gene fills the gap. Other nucleotide sequences in the sample specify the same CDR3. The J gene is TRBJ2-3, the V gene TRBV17; TRBD2 might be the D (5 bases). The length of the CDR3 is 13 residues. V lost 1 base, J lost 3 bases, and 5 bases lay in between. Germline-derived CDR1 and CDR2 are MNHDT and YYDKIL. CDR3 bases read: TGTGCTAGCAGTAGAGTGGGGGCAGAA. Amino acids: CASSRVGAE. From start to end, the CDR3 is CASSRVGAETLYF.

As regards this clone: The genes and germline here are from mouse. The read stops 4 residues short of the end of the CDR3; the missing end is completed from the germline J gene. V and J are TRBV1 and TRBJ2-3; TRBD1 aligns across 7 bases. Germline CDR1 NSQYPW, CDR2 LRSPGD (reference sequence). With 4 bases clipped from V and 1 base from J, the junction kept 5 bases outside the gene matches. This CDR3 contains 15 residues. Partial CDR3 DNA: TGCACCTGCAGTGAGACAGGGTATGGTGCAGAA. Protein sequence: CTCSETGYGAE. The whole CDR3 protein reads CTCSETGYGAETLYF.

This clone was picked up a small number of times. Gene names are mouse gene names. The read terminates 4 residues before the CDR3 end, so the remaining end is supplied by the germline J gene. In the same sample, other DNA sequences code for this CDR3. The J gene is TRBJ2-7, the V gene TRBV5; D may be TRBD1 (6 bases). The CDR3 is 13 residues long. Germline V gives CDR1 LGHNA, CDR2 YNLKQL (reference sequence). V lost 4 bases, J lost 2 bases, and 9 bases lay in between. The covered CDR3 bases are TGTGCCAGCAGCCCGGGACAAACCTAT. Residues: CASSPGQTY. The whole CDR3 protein reads CASSPGQTYEQYF.

This clone turned up a few times. The germline and genes are mouse ones. The CDR3 goes on 4 residues after the read ends, and that part is filled in from the germline J gene. The V and J genes are TRBV13-1 and TRBJ2-3, with TRBD2 matching over 7 bases. With 2 bases clipped from V and 1 base from J, the junction kept 4 bases outside the gene matches. CDR3 length: 15 residues. Looked up from germline, CDR1 is NSHNY and CDR2 is SYGAGN. The CDR3 protein is CASSDWGSRAETLYF. The CDR3 DNA, read in part, is TGTGCCAGCAGTGACTGGGGGTCTCGTGCAGAA.

This clone was seen a handful of times. All gene names here are mouse names. The sequenced fragment ends 4 residues before the CDR3 boundary, so the rest is inferred from the germline J gene. The chain recombines TRBV13-2 with TRBJ2-7; 12 positions match TRBD2. The CDR3 loop spans 15 amino acids. In germline, CDR1 is NNHNN, CDR2 SYGAGS (reference sequence). The CDR3 DNA, read in part, is TGTGCCAGCGGTGGACTGGGGGGGCGCGGTTAT. Translation gives CASGGLGGRGY. In full, the CDR3 reads CASGGLGGRGYEQYF.

The table lists this clone with a few counts. Each gene name is a mouse one. The observed sequence ends 4 residues before the CDR3 terminus, with the missing tail filled in from the germline J gene. The genes are TRBV12-1 and TRBJ2-1; possibly TRBD2 for D (10 bases). Germline loops: CDR1 SGHSN, CDR2 HYEKVE. V was cut by 0 bases and J by 3 bases, with 17 bases left in between. This CDR3 region has 17 residues. The CDR3 here is CASSLGDRDWGYAEQFF. The sequenced CDR3 bases are TGTGCCAGCTCTCTCGGGGACAGGGACTGGGGCTATGCT.

Regarding this clone: Each gene name is a mouse one. CDR3 in amino acids: CASGDPGTGGRDTQYF. CDR3 DNA (partial): TGTGCCAGCGGTGATCCCGGGACAGGGGGCAGAGAC. V usage is TRBV13-2 and J usage is TRBJ2-5; 12 nucleotides agree with TRBD1. The missing CDR3 end, 4 residues past where the read stops, is filled in from the germline J gene. There are 16 residues in the CDR3. Germline lookup yields CDR1 NNHNN and CDR2 SYGAGS (reference sequence).

With respect to this clone: Here the gene names and germline are mouse. Read coverage stops 4 residues before the CDR3 terminus; the germline J gene supplies the remainder. Within the sample, other DNA sequences also encode this same CDR3. The rearrangement joins TRBV19 to TRBJ2-3; D unclear. V was shortened by 1 base and J by 0 bases, with 6 bases between the two germline ends. The CDR3 runs 14 residues. Germline loops: CDR1 FNHDT, CDR2 SITEND (reference sequence). The sequenced CDR3 bases are TGTGCCAGCAGTATATCAGGTAGTGCAGAA. Translating it yields CASSISGSAE. The whole CDR3 is CASSISGSAETLYF.